The 25 T cell receptor beta chains below come from one sample, sequenced in a study of OX40 agonist ivuxolimab in advanced cancers. Measured with immunoSEQ multiplex PCR; TCRdb has only the in-frame clones, and not every one. The data show tens of thousands of clones, about nine tenths seen once. The material sequenced was CD4+ or CD8+ T cells sorted from blood, taken in a trial of the OX40 agonist ivuxolimab. The receptors come from an adult with an advanced solid tumor such as melanoma, head and neck, liver or kidney cancer.

This chain links TRBV18 with TRBJ1-2; no firm D call. V was cut by 2 bases and J by 8 bases, with 15 bases left in between. There are 14 residues in the CDR3. Germline V gene data show CDR1 as KGHSH and CDR2 as LQKENI. This CDR3 is CASSPVSSTLGYTF. The CDR3, as DNA: TGTGCCAGCTCACCAGTCAGCTCGACGTTGGGCTACACCTTC.

The chain links TRBV5-6 to TRBJ1-1; unclear D gene. This CDR3 contains 14 residues. Germline V gene sequence: CDR1 SGHDT, CDR2 YYEEEE. V lost 4 bases, J lost 9 bases, and 19 bases lay in between. CDR3 bases: TGTGCCAGCAGCAGGCCGCGGCAGGATGAGAAAGCTTTCTTT. This encodes CASSRPRQDEKAFF.

The V and J genes are TRBV7-8 and TRBJ1-3; no firm D call. The CDR3 covers 15 residues. V was shortened by 1 base and J by 0 bases, with 7 bases between the two germline ends. The germline gives CDR1 SGHVS, CDR2 FQNEAQ. For the CDR3, the DNA is TGTGCCAGCAGCTTAGGTAGCAGCTCTGGAAACACCATATATTTT. It is translated as CASSLGSSSGNTIYF.

The rearrangement links TRBV4-1 to TRBJ2-4, with D possibly being TRBD1 (7 bases). Germline loops: CDR1 MGHRA, CDR2 YSYEKL. This CDR3 has 13 residues. The germline V and J ends were trimmed by 4 bases and 11 bases, with 15 bases remaining between them. The CDR3 sequence: CASSRTQGTLQYF. CDR3 nucleotides: TGCGCCAGCAGCCGGACACAGGGGACTCTTCAGTACTTC.

This chain connects TRBV4-2 to TRBJ1-2; D call uncertain. Germline V CDR1 and CDR2: LGHNA, YNFKEQ. Trimming took off 0 bases at V and 8 bases at J, with 13 bases between the two ends. This CDR3 has 14 amino acids. CDR3 DNA: TGTGCCAGCAGCCAAGATTTGACCTCTGGAGGCTACACCTTC. Protein: CASSQDLTSGGYTF.

The V gene is TRBV5-1, the J gene TRBJ1-4; possible D gene TRBD1, 5 bases. The CDR3 runs to 13 residues. In germline, CDR1 is SGHRS, CDR2 YFSETQ. V was pared by 7 bases and J by 6 bases, with 13 bases between. The CDR3 bases are TGCGCCAGCCAAGTGGTAGGGGATGAAAAACTGTTTTTT. Translating it yields CASQVVGDEKLFF.

The chain employs TRBV6-6 and TRBJ1-5; no clear D gene. Trimming took off 11 bases at V and 3 bases at J, with 11 bases between the two ends. Germline CDR1 and CDR2: MNHNY and SVGAGI (reference sequence). This CDR3 is 12 amino acids long. CDR3 nucleotides: TGTGCCGCGTGCTCCCCCAATCAGCCCCAGCATTTT. This sequence encodes CAACSPNQPQHF.

The chain employs TRBV28 and TRBJ1-3; possibly TRBD1 for D (5 bases). Trimming removed 3 bases from V and 1 base from J, with 10 bases in between. This CDR3 comprises 15 residues. Germline V lookup: CDR1 MDHEN, CDR2 SYDVKM. The CDR3 sequence: CASSLGGVSGNTIYF. The CDR3 region has the DNA TGTGCCAGCAGTTTGGGGGGGGTGTCTGGAAACACCATATATTTT.

The genes are TRBV5-1 and TRBJ2-1, with 10 positions matching TRBD2. The ends lost 4 bases at V and 9 bases at J; junction bases unmatched: 10. This CDR3 is built from 15 residues. CDR1 is SGHRS, CDR2 YFSETQ, per germline. The DNA for the CDR3 is TGCGCCAGCAGCCCAAGGGAGGCTAGCGGGAGTGAGCAGTTCTTC. Translated, it gives CASSPREASGSEQFF.

The V call is TRBV5-1, the J call TRBJ2-7; D possibly uses TRBD1 or TRBD2 (6 bases each). Germline-derived CDR1 and CDR2 are SGHRS and YFSETQ. CDR3 length: 14 amino acids. Trimming removed 1 base at V and 6 bases at J, with 14 bases between. The CDR3 sequence: CASSLILGGGEQYF. CDR3 bases: TGCGCCAGCAGCTTGATCTTAGGAGGGGGCGAGCAGTACTTC.

The V and J genes are TRBV6-1 and TRBJ1-2; D possibly corresponds to TRBD1 (6 bases). The CDR3 runs 14 residues. CDR1 is MNHNS and CDR2 is SASEGT in the germline V gene. The V end was cut by 4 bases, the J end by 8 bases, with 17 bases between. Written as DNA, the CDR3 is TGTGCCAGCAGTGGACGTACAGGGTCGGGGGGCTACACCTTC. This codes for CASSGRTGSGGYTF.

V gene TRBV7-9 combines with J gene TRBJ2-2, with D perhaps assigned TRBD1 or TRBD2 (5 bases each). The CDR3 is 16 amino acids. The germline V gene has CDR1 SEHNR and CDR2 FQNEAQ (reference sequence). Trimming shortened V by 4 bases and J by 5 bases, and 17 bases separated the two germline ends. CDR3 DNA sequence: TGTGCCAGCAGCTCCCTGGGGGTGAGGTGGACCGGGGAGCTGTTTTTT. It encodes CASSSLGVRWTGELFF.

The J gene is TRBJ2-5, the V gene TRBV28; a possible D gene is TRBD2 (5 bases). The J call may be wrong; the DNA end is better matched by TRBJ2-7. Germline CDR1 is MDHEN and CDR2 is SYDVKM. CDR3 length: 14 amino acids. The CDR3 DNA follows: TGTGCCAGCAGTGCGGGCCTAGCAGACTACGAGCAGTACTTC. It specifies CASSAGLADYEQYF.

This sequence joins TRBV4-1 and TRBJ2-2; D gene unclear. The CDR3 is made up of 19 amino acids. Germline V gives CDR1 MGHRA, CDR2 YSYEKL. Trimming took off 0 bases at V and 0 bases at J, with 17 bases between the two ends. The CDR3, as DNA: TGCGCCAGCAGCCAAGAGTGGGCAGCTTCGACCTCGAACACCGGGGAGCTGTTTTTT. This sequence encodes CASSQEWAASTSNTGELFF.

The chain is built from TRBV5-1 and TRBJ2-1; either TRBD1 or TRBD2 may supply D (6 bases each). Germline V gene data show CDR1 as SGHRS and CDR2 as YFSETQ. The length of the CDR3 is 15 residues. Trimming stripped 4 bases from V and 7 bases from J, with 18 bases between. CDR3 sequence: CASSAVGGRENEQFF. CDR3 DNA: TGCGCCAGCAGCGCCGTGGGGGGCCGGGAGAATGAGCAGTTCTTC.

The rearrangement links TRBV5-6 to TRBJ1-5, with D possibly matching TRBD1 (5 bases). CDR1 is SGHDT, CDR2 YYEEEE, per germline. The CDR3 covers 18 residues. Trimming removed 4 bases at V and 2 bases at J, with 22 bases between. The CDR3 here is CASSARDPMRRGNQPQHF. The CDR3 DNA sequence: TGTGCCAGCAGCGCGCGGGACCCCATGCGCAGGGGCAATCAGCCCCAGCATTTT. Drawing the rest from reference TRBV5-6 and TRBJ1-5, the complete variable domain is DAGVTQSPTHLIKTRGQQVTLRCSPKSGHDTVSWYQQALGQGPQFIFQYYEEEERQRGNFPDRFSGHQFPNYSSELNVNALLLGDSALYLCASSARDPMRRGNQPQHFGDGTRLSIL.

CDR3 nucleotides: TGTGCCAGCAGCTTAAGTGACGGGGGCCAAGAGACCCAGTACTTC. Protein sequence: CASSLSDGGQETQYF. This rearrangement joins TRBV11-2 to TRBJ2-5; D is possibly TRBD2 (6 bases). The CDR3 is made up of 15 amino acids. V was shortened by 2 bases and J by 1 base, with 11 bases between the two germline ends. Germline V lookup: CDR1 SGHAT, CDR2 FQNNGV.

This chain joins TRBV5-4 and TRBJ2-1; D is perhaps TRBD2 (5 bases). The germline gives CDR1 SGHNT, CDR2 YYREEE (reference sequence). V dropped 0 bases and J dropped 8 bases, with 27 bases sitting between them. The CDR3 runs to 19 residues. CDR3 protein: CASSLAKEVVPLYFDEQFF. The CDR3 DNA sequence: TGTGCCAGCAGCTTGGCCAAGGAGGTGGTTCCTCTGTACTTCGATGAGCAGTTCTTC.

The chain joins TRBV15 to TRBJ2-1; D is possibly TRBD2 (5 bases). V was shortened by 0 bases and J by 0 bases, with 15 bases between the two germline ends. The CDR3 is 18 amino acids. Germline V gene lookup returns CDR1 LNHNV and CDR2 YYDKDF (reference sequence). This CDR3 is CATSRDQTIRVSYNEQFF. In DNA form, the CDR3 reads TGTGCCACCAGCAGAGATCAGACTATTAGGGTCTCCTACAATGAGCAGTTCTTC.

This chain joins TRBV9 and TRBJ2-7; D perhaps matches TRBD2 (6 bases). Trimming removed 0 bases from V and 2 bases from J, with 9 bases in between. This CDR3 comprises 14 residues. Per the germline V gene, CDR1 is SGDLS and CDR2 is YYNGEE. CDR3: CASSVDAGPYEQYF. The CDR3 region has the DNA TGTGCCAGCAGCGTAGATGCGGGACCCTACGAGCAGTACTTC.

This chain joins TRBV23-1 and TRBJ2-1; 7 nucleotides match TRBD1. TRBV23-1 is noted as an ORF with a role that remains uncertain. This CDR3 region has 16 residues. Germline trimming cut 2 bases from V and 7 bases from J; bases unmatched to any gene: 11. This CDR3 reads CASSQPQGQARNEQFF. The CDR3 DNA reads as TGCGCCAGCAGTCAACCCCAAGGACAGGCGCGGAATGAGCAGTTCTTC.

This clone was detected once. The genes are TRBV6-5 and TRBJ1-2; TRBD1 is a possible D gene (5 bases). CDR3 length: 14 amino acids. V lost 6 bases, J lost 0 bases, and 11 bases lay in between. Germline assignment: CDR1 MNHEY and CDR2 SVGAGI. The CDR3 here is CASSHTGSNYGYTF. CDR3 DNA sequence: TGTGCCAGCAGCCACACAGGATCTAACTATGGCTACACCTTC.

The chain is built from TRBV28 and TRBJ2-1; 10 bases line up with TRBD1. This CDR3 has 16 amino acids. V lost 5 bases, J lost 2 bases, and 6 bases stayed unmatched. The germline CDR1 and CDR2 sequences are MDHEN and SYDVKM. CDR3 coding DNA: TGTGCCAGCAGTCTCTGGACAGGGGGAACCTACAATGAGCAGTTCTTC. Translation: CASSLWTGGTYNEQFF.

The chain uses TRBV15 and TRBJ2-4; D is uncertain. Germline V gives CDR1 LNHNV, CDR2 YYDKDF (reference sequence). This CDR3 region has 15 residues. Trimming stripped 0 bases from V and 0 bases from J, with 6 bases between. In nucleotides, the CDR3 is TGTGCCACCAGCAGAGATCGGGTAGCCAAAAACATTCAGTACTTC. Protein sequence: CATSRDRVAKNIQYF.

This clone was picked up one time. V usage is TRBV5-1 and J usage is TRBJ2-7; the match to TRBD2 covers 7 bases. The CDR3 has 14 residues. V lost 0 bases to trimming and J lost 3 bases; unmatched junction nucleotides: 3. The germline V gene has CDR1 SGHRS and CDR2 YFSETQ. The CDR3 here is CASSLALAVYEQYF. CDR3 bases: TGCGCCAGCAGCTTGGCCCTAGCGGTCTACGAGCAGTACTTC.